This TCR beta chain came from a study of tumor-infiltrating lymphocytes in primary liver carcinoma. In the study overall: The tumors, T1-T3 N0M0 lesions, were roughly 4.2 to 11 cm across. Samples gave roughly 3.65 to 8 million productive TCRbeta reads, similar across tissue types. Findings and limits, study-wide: Representation across all five tumor regions was limited to only about 7-25% of top clones. Whereas tumor region pairs overlapped more, tumor-adjacent and tumor-blood pairs overlapped less.

A note on this clonotype: As yet, its antigen is unknown. At one of its ends the junction is not consistent with the germline gene, which may arise from a read error.

cDNA specific to TCR beta was made from about 550 ng of total RNA, with a constant-region primer employed for priming. Employing slightly modified ARM-PCR, three nested multiplex PCR rounds were run, and these gave rise to the TCR beta libraries. The study ran its first two PCR rounds for nine to eleven cycles each, using TRBV1-TRBV30 forward primers and a C-beta reverse primer. A single record per CDR3 protein comes from TCRdb applying MiXCR to the multiplex PCR reads. The sample includes about 50,000 distinct CDR3 sequences, approximately 80% seen only once; the top ten take roughly 25%. Germline CDR1 reads SQVTM; CDR2 reads ANQGSEA. This CDR3 comprises 14 residues. Co-extracted RNA and DNA came from roughly 20-30 mg of unsorted bulk tissue.

The sequence was obtained from a man aged 35-49 years with primary liver carcinoma and hepatitis B virus infection. The genes are TRBV29-1 and TRBJ2-2; TRBD2 might be the D (5 bases). The sequenced material came from liver tumor tissue from sampling region 5. Subset here: tumor region T5, tumor centre. CDR3 amino acids: CSGATCSGTGELSF. Here the CDR3 DNA reads TGCAGCGGTGCGACATGCAGTGGCACCGGGGAGCTGTCTTTT.